A selection of T cell receptor beta chains follows, all from one sample in a study of beta chain features in type 1 diabetes. Only in-frame clones appear in the TCRdb table, and some are missing; sequencing was by immunoSEQ multiplex PCR. The sample yields roughly 310,000 clones, about 10% seen once. The sample was naive CD4+ T cells from blood. These receptors were obtained from a woman in her thirties in good health. Both conserved end residues are part of each CDR3. A D gene is named only where the DNA matches it firmly. Part of the rows lack a size; the others show once, few, many or a class for expanded clones.

v_gene: TRBV14; abundance: .; j_gene: TRBJ2-3; len: 15; d_gene: .; CDR3aa: CASSQPWGGTDTQYF; CDR3nt: TGTGCCAGCAGCCAACCGTGGGGGGGCACAGATACGCAGTATTTT
v_gene: TRBV11-1; abundance: .; j_gene: TRBJ2-7; len: 14; d_gene: .; CDR3aa: CASSPTLTGYEQYF; CDR3nt: TGTGCCAGCAGCCCCACCCTCACAGGATACGAGCAGTACTTC
v_gene: TRBV18; abundance: .; j_gene: TRBJ2-1; len: 16; d_gene: .; CDR3aa: CASSLLSGSSYNEQFF; CDR3nt: TGTGCCAGCTCACTCTTATCGGGGAGCTCCTACAATGAGCAGTTCTTC
v_gene: TRBV7-2; abundance: .; j_gene: TRBJ2-7; len: 15; d_gene: TRBD1; CDR3aa: CASSLTGTGGHEQYF; CDR3nt: TGTGCCAGCAGCTTGACCGGGACAGGGGGCCACGAGCAGTACTTC
v_gene: TRBV7-2; abundance: few; j_gene: TRBJ2-4; len: 14; d_gene: TRBD2; CDR3aa: CASSLAPGLAFEYF; CDR3nt: TGTGCCAGCAGCCTAGCCCCGGGACTAGCTTTTGAGTACTTC
v_gene: TRBV18; abundance: few; j_gene: TRBJ2-7; len: 14; d_gene: .; CDR3aa: CASSGADSSYEQYF; CDR3nt: TGTGCCAGCTCAGGTGCGGACAGCTCCTACGAGCAGTACTTC
v_gene: TRBV7-2; abundance: .; j_gene: TRBJ2-7; len: 15; d_gene: .; CDR3aa: CASSFGTLSSYEQYF; CDR3nt: TGTGCCAGCAGCTTCGGGACTCTTAGCTCCTACGAGCAGTACTTC
v_gene: TRBV5-1; abundance: .; j_gene: TRBJ1-2; len: 14; d_gene: .; CDR3aa: CASSSSVEDYGYTF; CDR3nt: TGCGCCAGCAGCTCGAGTGTAGAAGACTATGGCTACACCTTC
v_gene: TRBV4-2; abundance: few; j_gene: TRBJ2-7; len: 16; d_gene: TRBD1; CDR3aa: CASSQVVGKGAGEQYF; CDR3nt: TGTGCCAGCAGCCAAGTAGTCGGGAAGGGGGCCGGCGAGCAGTACTTC
v_gene: TRBV13; abundance: few; j_gene: TRBJ2-7; len: 12; d_gene: .; CDR3aa: CASSFVADEQYF; CDR3nt: TGTGCCAGCAGCTTCGTAGCCGACGAGCAGTACTTC
v_gene: TRBV29-1; abundance: .; j_gene: TRBJ2-1; len: 13; d_gene: TRBD2; CDR3aa: CSVGREPYNEQFF; CDR3nt: TGCAGCGTTGGGCGGGAGCCCTACAATGAGCAGTTCTTC
v_gene: TRBV7-2; abundance: .; j_gene: TRBJ2-3; len: 15; d_gene: .; CDR3aa: CASSHSVTSTDTQYF; CDR3nt: TGTGCCAGCAGCCATAGCGTGACTAGCACAGATACGCAGTATTTT